A selection of T cell receptor beta chains follows, all from one sample in a study of early T cells in non-severe SARS-CoV-2 infection. TCRdb reprocessed the 5' RACE reads with MiXCR, giving one entry per CDR3 protein. The repertoire has 68,000 or so distinct CDR3 sequences, approximately 10% of them found once; the top ten carry 6.4%. Sequencing input: whole blood. These receptor sequences come from an adult who was a healthcare worker with PCR-confirmed SARS-CoV-2 infection or an uninfected control (not recorded which). CDR3s include the opening cysteine and the closing phenylalanine or tryptophan. D genes are given only for firm matches. Size tells how often a clone was seen (once, few, many) or the class of an expanded clone, and some rows leave it out.

clone_size: .; v_call: TRBV7-2; d_call: .; j_call: TRBJ1-1; cdr3_aa: CASSLMGDTEAFF; cdr3_nt: TGTGCCAGCAGCTTAATGGGGGACACTGAAGCTTTCTTT
clone_size: .; v_call: TRBV28; d_call: TRBD1; j_call: TRBJ2-1; cdr3_aa: CASSFAGTGIYNEQFF; cdr3_nt: TGTGCCAGCAGTTTCGCCGGGACAGGGATTTACAATGAGCAGTTCTTC
clone_size: many; v_call: TRBV6-2/TRBV6-3; d_call: .; j_call: TRBJ2-7; cdr3_aa: CASSYWGDYEQYF; cdr3_nt: TGTGCCAGCAGTTACTGGGGCGACTACGAGCAGTACTTC
clone_size: .; v_call: TRBV28; d_call: .; j_call: TRBJ2-1; cdr3_aa: CASSPPFGQVVEQFF; cdr3_nt: TGTGCCAGCAGTCCCCCGTTTGGCCAGGTTGTTGAGCAGTTCTTC
clone_size: many; v_call: TRBV4-1; d_call: .; j_call: TRBJ2-5; cdr3_aa: CASSRTPVAEETQYF; cdr3_nt: TGCGCCAGCAGCCGTACGCCGGTTGCGGAAGAGACCCAGTACTTC
clone_size: .; v_call: TRBV2; d_call: TRBD2; j_call: TRBJ2-2; cdr3_aa: CASSEALAGITGELFF; cdr3_nt: TGTGCCAGCAGTGAAGCCCTAGCGGGAATCACCGGGGAGCTGTTTTTT
clone_size: few; v_call: TRBV3-1; d_call: TRBD1; j_call: TRBJ2-3; cdr3_aa: CASRGTGGDTQYF; cdr3_nt: TGTGCCAGCAGAGGTACAGGGGGAGATACGCAGTATTTT
clone_size: few; v_call: TRBV7-9; d_call: .; j_call: TRBJ1-2; cdr3_aa: CASSLGEQVAGYTF; cdr3_nt: TGTGCCAGCAGCTTAGGAGAACAGGTAGCTGGCTACACCTTC
clone_size: few; v_call: TRBV29-1; d_call: .; j_call: TRBJ2-6; cdr3_aa: CSVGQSSSGANVLTF; cdr3_nt: TGCAGCGTTGGACAGAGCTCCTCTGGGGCCAACGTCCTGACTTTC
clone_size: .; v_call: TRBV6-6; d_call: TRBD1; j_call: TRBJ2-3; cdr3_aa: CASSWDSSTDTQYF; cdr3_nt: TGTGCCAGCAGTTGGGACAGCAGCACAGATACGCAGTATTTT
clone_size: few; v_call: TRBV24-1; d_call: TRBD2; j_call: TRBJ2-3; cdr3_aa: CATSDQTSGSTDTQYF; cdr3_nt: TGTGCCACCAGTGACCAGACTAGCGGGAGCACAGATACGCAGTATTTT
clone_size: few; v_call: TRBV5-5; d_call: .; j_call: TRBJ1-6; cdr3_aa: CASSQPGGGSPLHF; cdr3_nt: TGTGCCAGCAGTCAACCGGGAGGCGGTTCACCCCTCCACTTT
clone_size: many; v_call: TRBV11-2; d_call: TRBD1; j_call: TRBJ2-2; cdr3_aa: CASSPIRRDSSTGELFF; cdr3_nt: TGTGCCAGCAGCCCCATCCGCCGGGACAGCTCCACCGGGGAGCTGTTTTTT
clone_size: .; v_call: TRBV5-1; d_call: TRBD1; j_call: TRBJ1-1; cdr3_aa: CASSSKPGQYTEAFF; cdr3_nt: TGCGCCAGCAGCTCGAAACCGGGACAGTACACTGAAGCTTTCTTT
clone_size: few; v_call: TRBV19; d_call: .; j_call: TRBJ1-5; cdr3_aa: CAQPFLWCGCNQPQHF; cdr3_nt: TGTGCCCAGCCATTTCTGTGGTGCGGGTGCAATCAGCCCCAGCATTTT
clone_size: .; v_call: TRBV11-2; d_call: .; j_call: TRBJ2-7; cdr3_aa: CASSTYRARNYEQYF; cdr3_nt: TGTGCCAGCAGCACCTACAGGGCTCGGAACTACGAGCAGTACTTC
clone_size: few; v_call: TRBV2; d_call: .; j_call: TRBJ1-2; cdr3_aa: CASTGPQVSYGYTF; cdr3_nt: TGTGCCAGCACTGGGCCACAGGTATCCTATGGCTACACCTTC
clone_size: medium-sized; v_call: TRBV19; d_call: .; j_call: TRBJ1-2; cdr3_aa: CASGSGNYGYTF; cdr3_nt: TGTGCCAGTGGCTCGGGCAACTATGGCTACACCTTC
clone_size: .; v_call: TRBV4-3; d_call: .; j_call: TRBJ2-7; cdr3_aa: CASSQERSPREQYF; cdr3_nt: TGCGCCAGCAGCCAAGAGCGGTCGCCCCGCGAGCAGTACTTC
clone_size: many; v_call: TRBV29-1; d_call: .; j_call: TRBJ2-5; cdr3_aa: CSVANRRQETQYF; cdr3_nt: TGCAGCGTGGCTAACCGGCGGCAAGAGACCCAGTACTTC
clone_size: few; v_call: TRBV20-1; d_call: .; j_call: TRBJ1-2; cdr3_aa: CSARPPGGYDGYTF; cdr3_nt: TGCAGTGCTAGGCCCCCCGGGGGCTATGATGGCTACACCTTC
clone_size: few; v_call: TRBV4-2; d_call: .; j_call: TRBJ2-1; cdr3_aa: CASSQDAGNEQFF; cdr3_nt: TGTGCCAGCAGCCAAGATGCGGGGAATGAGCAGTTCTTC
clone_size: many; v_call: TRBV2; d_call: TRBD2; j_call: TRBJ2-1; cdr3_aa: CASGSGALSEQFF; cdr3_nt: TGTGCCAGCGGGAGCGGGGCATTGAGTGAGCAGTTCTTC